This T cell receptor (beta chain) appears in the sequencing data of a study of cytomegalovirus exposure and HLA in healthy donors. Study results and caveats: Diagnosis of cytomegalovirus status made by the classifier reportedly showed high specificity and sensitivity.

From germline, CDR1 is LGHNA and CDR2 YNFKEQ. With 0 bases clipped from V and 0 bases from J, the junction kept 10 bases outside the gene matches. CDR3 length equals 19 residues. In the case of this clone: Its antigen is as yet unknown.

The donors formed part of the approximately 130-subject validation cohort, distinct from the approximately 640-subject first cohort. Profiled with immunoSEQ multiplex PCR; TCRdb holds only in-frame clones, not every one. The table has some 150,000 clones, about 86% seen once; the top ten hold about 1.5%. The chain is built from TRBV4-2 and TRBJ2-3; 9 nucleotides agree with TRBD2. The sequenced material came from PBMCs. The TCR originated in a woman in her thirties in good health and CMV-seronegative. For the CDR3, the DNA is TGTGCCAGCAGCCAAGATAAGCGAGCGAGCGGGGGGAGCACAGATACGCAGTATTTT. Translation gives CASSQDKRASGGSTDTQYF.